The clone carrying this T cell receptor (beta chain) was picked up a small number of times. The antigen is unknown. These data come from a study of beta chain features in type 1 diabetes. General study results and limits: Researchers report that Type 1 diabetes patients had moderately but significantly shorter TCRB CDR3s across all four CD4+ subsets.

This CDR3 has 15 amino acids. From germline, CDR1 is SGHDT and CDR2 YYEEEE. Trimming removed 1 base at V and 3 bases at J, with 14 bases between. The entirety of the isolated RNA underwent reverse transcription, so expressed TCRB transcripts were sequenced. Libraries were prepared by immunoSEQ multiplex PCR; TCRdb keeps only in-frame clonotypes and omits some of them. The sample carries some 130,000 clones, 7% to 10% recorded once. The chain is built from TRBV5-6 and TRBJ2-7; the D gene is possibly TRBD2 (6 bases). Sequenced sample: central memory CD4+ T cells from blood. The receptor comes from a man aged 30-40 years with type 1 diabetes. The CDR3 DNA reads as TGTGCCAGCAGCTTGAGGCGCTGGGGGGACTACGAGCAGTACTTC. Translating it yields CASSLRRWGDYEQYF.